These T cell receptor beta chains were read from a single sample in a study of glioma-infiltrating T cells. One entry per CDR3 protein, called by TCRdb with MiXCR from the multiplex PCR reads. Here the sample spans about 410,000 distinct CDR3 sequences, approximately 42% being singletons. Source material: glioma tissue, nonneoplastic brain tissue, or PBMCs (not recorded which). The receptors here all came from a human donor with low-grade glioma or glioblastoma, undergoing nonglioma brain surgery, or in good health (not recorded which). Each CDR3 is given with its conserved first and last residue. Each record gives: D gene, clone size, J gene, V gene, CDR3 length, CDR3 DNA, CDR3 protein. D genes are given only for firm matches. Not all rows give a size; the values are once, few, many and, for expanded clones, a class.

d_call: TRBD2; clone_size: .; j_call: TRBJ2-1; v_call: TRBV7-2; cdr3_length: 15; cdr3_nt: TGTGCCACCGGGACTAGCGGGAGGTTGTACAATGAGCAGTTCTTC; cdr3_aa: CATGTSGRLYNEQFF
d_call: .; clone_size: once; j_call: TRBJ1-2; v_call: TRBV28; cdr3_length: 13; cdr3_nt: TGTGCCAGCAGTTTCATCCAGGCGAATGCCTACACCTTC; cdr3_aa: CASSFIQANAYTF
d_call: TRBD1; clone_size: .; j_call: TRBJ1-5; v_call: TRBV28; cdr3_length: 15; cdr3_nt: TGTGCCAGTAGTATTCGCCTACAGGGGGATCAGACCCAGCATTTT; cdr3_aa: CASSIRLQGDQTQHF
d_call: TRBD2; clone_size: few; j_call: TRBJ2-1; v_call: TRBV28; cdr3_length: 13; cdr3_nt: TGTGCCAGCAGTTCCCCACTAGCGGGAGAGCAGTTCTTC; cdr3_aa: CASSSPLAGEQFF
d_call: .; clone_size: .; j_call: TRBJ2-7; v_call: TRBV12-3/TRBV12-4; cdr3_length: 13; cdr3_nt: TGTGCCAGCAGTTTACTGGCCTACAATGAGCAGTACTTC; cdr3_aa: CASSLLAYNEQYF
d_call: TRBD2; clone_size: .; j_call: TRBJ2-1; v_call: TRBV6-1; cdr3_length: 18; cdr3_nt: TGTGCCAGCAGCAAAAGGCCGGGACTAGCGGGGTCCCTCGATGAGCAGTTCTTC; cdr3_aa: CASSKRPGLAGSLDEQFF
d_call: TRBD2; clone_size: .; j_call: TRBJ2-1; v_call: TRBV20-1; cdr3_length: 14; cdr3_nt: TGCAGTGCTAGGATTAGCGGGAGCCACAATGAGCAGTTCTTC; cdr3_aa: CSARISGSHNEQFF
d_call: TRBD2; clone_size: .; j_call: TRBJ2-3; v_call: TRBV4-2; cdr3_length: 16; cdr3_nt: TGTGCCAGCAGCCGAGGACCTCGGGGGGACACAGATACGCAGTATTTT; cdr3_aa: CASSRGPRGDTDTQYF
d_call: TRBD2; clone_size: .; j_call: TRBJ2-3; v_call: TRBV15; cdr3_length: 16; cdr3_nt: TGTGCCACCAGCGGTTTAGCGGGAGGGCCCGAAGATACGCAGTATTTT; cdr3_aa: CATSGLAGGPEDTQYF
d_call: .; clone_size: many; j_call: TRBJ2-3; v_call: TRBV6-2/TRBV6-3; cdr3_length: 15; cdr3_nt: TGTGCCAGCAGAGGGCCTATCGGAGAGGCAGATACGCAGTATTTT; cdr3_aa: CASRGPIGEADTQYF
d_call: .; clone_size: once; j_call: TRBJ1-1; v_call: TRBV29-1; cdr3_length: 13; cdr3_nt: TGCAGCGTTGAAGGGGGGGCGAGCACTGAAGCTTTCTTT; cdr3_aa: CSVEGGASTEAFF
d_call: TRBD2; clone_size: few; j_call: TRBJ2-7; v_call: TRBV7-9; cdr3_length: 16; cdr3_nt: TGTGCCAGCAGCTTCTCCGGGACTAGCGGATCCTACGAGCAGTACTTC; cdr3_aa: CASSFSGTSGSYEQYF
d_call: TRBD2; clone_size: .; j_call: TRBJ2-3; v_call: TRBV24-1; cdr3_length: 16; cdr3_nt: TGTGCCACCAGTGATCCCCGGGCGGGAGTTTTAGATACGCAGTATTTT; cdr3_aa: CATSDPRAGVLDTQYF
d_call: TRBD2; clone_size: .; j_call: TRBJ2-1; v_call: TRBV3-1; cdr3_length: 15; cdr3_nt: TGTGCCAGCAGCCAAACTAGCGCCGGGCGGCTTGAGCAGTTCTTC; cdr3_aa: CASSQTSAGRLEQFF
d_call: .; clone_size: once; j_call: TRBJ2-1; v_call: TRBV18; cdr3_length: 15; cdr3_nt: TGTGCCAGCTCACCAAACCCGGGATGCTACAATGAGCAGTTCTTC; cdr3_aa: CASSPNPGCYNEQFF
d_call: .; clone_size: few; j_call: TRBJ2-7; v_call: TRBV27; cdr3_length: 16; cdr3_nt: TGTACCAGCAGCAGGAATATACAGGGTCAGTCCTACGAGCAGTACTTC; cdr3_aa: CTSSRNIQGQSYEQYF
d_call: TRBD2; clone_size: once; j_call: TRBJ2-1; v_call: TRBV7-2; cdr3_length: 16; cdr3_nt: TGTGCCAGCAGCCTCAGGACTAGAGACTCCTACAATGAGCAGTTCTTC; cdr3_aa: CASSLRTRDSYNEQFF
d_call: .; clone_size: many; j_call: TRBJ1-2; v_call: TRBV5-4; cdr3_length: 12; cdr3_nt: TGTGCCAGCTCCCGGGACTCCTATGGCTACACCTTC; cdr3_aa: CASSRDSYGYTF
d_call: TRBD1; clone_size: many; j_call: TRBJ1-5; v_call: TRBV2; cdr3_length: 13; cdr3_nt: TGTGCCAGCAGGACAGGGGTCAATCAGCCCCAGCATTTT; cdr3_aa: CASRTGVNQPQHF
d_call: .; clone_size: .; j_call: TRBJ2-2; v_call: TRBV10-3; cdr3_length: 13; cdr3_nt: TGTGCCATCAGTTCAGGGACTCCCGGGGAGCTGTTTTTT; cdr3_aa: CAISSGTPGELFF
d_call: .; clone_size: .; j_call: TRBJ1-3; v_call: TRBV7-2; cdr3_length: 14; cdr3_nt: TGTGCCAGCAGCCTGAGCCATGCGAGAAACACCATATATTTT; cdr3_aa: CASSLSHARNTIYF
d_call: TRBD1; clone_size: .; j_call: TRBJ2-5; v_call: TRBV20-1; cdr3_length: 13; cdr3_nt: TGCAGTGCAATAGGACAGGCGCAAGAGACCCAGTACTTC; cdr3_aa: CSAIGQAQETQYF
d_call: TRBD2; clone_size: .; j_call: TRBJ2-2; v_call: TRBV7-3; cdr3_length: 18; cdr3_nt: TGTGCCAGCAGCTTATATCCTAGCGGGGCCAGGCGGACCGGGGAGCTGTTTTTT; cdr3_aa: CASSLYPSGARRTGELFF
d_call: .; clone_size: .; j_call: TRBJ2-5; v_call: TRBV7-2; cdr3_length: 15; cdr3_nt: TGTGCCAGCAGCTGGGACGTGGGGCGTAGGGAGACCGAGTACTTC; cdr3_aa: CASSWDVGRRETEYF
d_call: .; clone_size: .; j_call: TRBJ2-4; v_call: TRBV6-4; cdr3_length: 13; cdr3_nt: TGTGCCACCATAAATCGCAGTATGAACATTCAGTACTTC; cdr3_aa: CATINRSMNIQYF
d_call: TRBD1; clone_size: .; j_call: TRBJ1-1; v_call: TRBV20-1; cdr3_length: 15; cdr3_nt: TGCAGTGCTACCGTCCCCACAGGGGGGGAGACTGAAGCTTTCTTT; cdr3_aa: CSATVPTGGETEAFF
d_call: .; clone_size: .; j_call: TRBJ2-1; v_call: TRBV5-8; cdr3_length: 15; cdr3_nt: TGTGCCAGCAGCTTGGATCAGGGAAGTTGGTATGAGCAGTTCTTC; cdr3_aa: CASSLDQGSWYEQFF
d_call: .; clone_size: .; j_call: TRBJ2-3; v_call: TRBV20-1; cdr3_length: 13; cdr3_nt: TGCAGTGCTACCCCGAGATTAGCAGATACGCAGTATTTT; cdr3_aa: CSATPRLADTQYF
d_call: .; clone_size: .; j_call: TRBJ1-3; v_call: TRBV15; cdr3_length: 16; cdr3_nt: TGTGCCAGCAGTCACGGACAATCAAACTCTGGAAACACCATATATTTT; cdr3_aa: CASSHGQSNSGNTIYF
d_call: TRBD1; clone_size: .; j_call: TRBJ2-7; v_call: TRBV6-6; cdr3_length: 16; cdr3_nt: TGTGCCAGCAGTTACTCCGGGACAGGGGATGTCAACGAGCAGTACTTC; cdr3_aa: CASSYSGTGDVNEQYF
d_call: .; clone_size: .; j_call: TRBJ2-1; v_call: TRBV5-4; cdr3_length: 13; cdr3_nt: TGTGCCAGCAGTTCTAGACAGGACAATGAGCAGTTCTTC; cdr3_aa: CASSSRQDNEQFF
d_call: .; clone_size: .; j_call: TRBJ2-7; v_call: TRBV27; cdr3_length: 13; cdr3_nt: TGTGCCAGCAGTGAACGTGGCGCATACGAGCAGTACTTC; cdr3_aa: CASSERGAYEQYF
d_call: .; clone_size: few; j_call: TRBJ1-2; v_call: TRBV20-1; cdr3_length: 11; cdr3_nt: TGCAGTGCTAGAGTCCGGGACATAGTTTACTTC; cdr3_aa: CSARVRDIVYF
d_call: TRBD2; clone_size: .; j_call: TRBJ2-3; v_call: TRBV28; cdr3_length: 17; cdr3_nt: TGTGCCAGCAGACTACCGGGACTAGCGGACAGCACAGATACGCAGTATTTT; cdr3_aa: CASRLPGLADSTDTQYF
d_call: .; clone_size: .; j_call: TRBJ1-2; v_call: TRBV7-2; cdr3_length: 13; cdr3_nt: TGTGCCAGCAGCGGGGGTTGGGACTATGGCTACACCTTC; cdr3_aa: CASSGGWDYGYTF
d_call: .; clone_size: few; j_call: TRBJ1-1; v_call: TRBV7-9; cdr3_length: 17; cdr3_nt: TGTGCCAGCAGCTGGGATACGACAGAGACCATGAACACTGAAGCTTTCTTT; cdr3_aa: CASSWDTTETMNTEAFF
d_call: .; clone_size: .; j_call: TRBJ2-4; v_call: TRBV7-2; cdr3_length: 14; cdr3_nt: TGTGCCAGCAGCCAATTTCAGGGGGGGGTCATTCAGTACTTC; cdr3_aa: CASSQFQGGVIQYF
d_call: .; clone_size: .; j_call: TRBJ1-1; v_call: TRBV11-1; cdr3_length: 17; cdr3_nt: TGTGCCAGCAGCTTACGACGAGAAATACTAAACCCGCCCGGGGCTTTCTTT; cdr3_aa: CASSLRREILNPPGAFF
d_call: TRBD2; clone_size: .; j_call: TRBJ2-3; v_call: TRBV4-3; cdr3_length: 15; cdr3_nt: TGCGCCAGCAGCCAGGGTAGCGGGACAATAGATACGCAGTATTTT; cdr3_aa: CASSQGSGTIDTQYF
d_call: TRBD1; clone_size: many; j_call: TRBJ1-1; v_call: TRBV28; cdr3_length: 16; cdr3_nt: TGTGCCAGCAGTTTCTCACCGGGACAGGGGAACACTGAAGCTTTCTTT; cdr3_aa: CASSFSPGQGNTEAFF
d_call: .; clone_size: .; j_call: TRBJ2-7; v_call: TRBV7-9; cdr3_length: 14; cdr3_nt: TGTGCCAGCAGCCCCCCCGACGCGTACAACGAGCAGTACTTC; cdr3_aa: CASSPPDAYNEQYF
d_call: TRBD2; clone_size: few; j_call: TRBJ2-5; v_call: TRBV10-3; cdr3_length: 15; cdr3_nt: TGTGCCATCAGTGACACCGGGAGGCACCAAGAGACCCAGTACTTC; cdr3_aa: CAISDTGRHQETQYF
d_call: .; clone_size: many; j_call: TRBJ2-1; v_call: TRBV6-1; cdr3_length: 13; cdr3_nt: TGTGCCAGCAGCCACGACTCCTACAATGAGCAGTTCTTC; cdr3_aa: CASSHDSYNEQFF
d_call: TRBD1; clone_size: .; j_call: TRBJ1-2; v_call: TRBV19; cdr3_length: 14; cdr3_nt: TGTGCCAGTAGTACCTCCGGGACAGGGGGTGGCTACACCTTC; cdr3_aa: CASSTSGTGGGYTF
d_call: TRBD2; clone_size: few; j_call: TRBJ2-7; v_call: TRBV27; cdr3_length: 17; cdr3_nt: TGTGCCAGCAGTTTATTAGGGTTTAGCGGGACCTCCTACGAGCAGTACTTC; cdr3_aa: CASSLLGFSGTSYEQYF
d_call: TRBD2; clone_size: .; j_call: TRBJ2-7; v_call: TRBV4-1; cdr3_length: 14; cdr3_nt: TGCGCCAGCAGCCCGCCCGGGACTAGGAGCGAGCAGTACTTC; cdr3_aa: CASSPPGTRSEQYF
d_call: .; clone_size: .; j_call: TRBJ1-5; v_call: TRBV18; cdr3_length: 13; cdr3_nt: TGTGCCAGCTCACCGGCTGCGAATCAGCCCCAGCATTTT; cdr3_aa: CASSPAANQPQHF
d_call: .; clone_size: once; j_call: TRBJ2-7; v_call: TRBV27; cdr3_length: 13; cdr3_nt: TGTACCAGCGCCTGCGGAACTACCTACGAGCAGTACTTC; cdr3_aa: CTSACGTTYEQYF
d_call: TRBD1; clone_size: many; j_call: TRBJ1-2; v_call: TRBV27; cdr3_length: 13; cdr3_nt: TGTGCCAGCAGTTTGGCAGGGGGAAGTGGCTACACCTTC; cdr3_aa: CASSLAGGSGYTF
d_call: .; clone_size: .; j_call: TRBJ1-4; v_call: TRBV6-6; cdr3_length: 15; cdr3_nt: TGTGCCAGCAGTTACTTCGACACCTTGGGGGAAAAACTGTTTTTT; cdr3_aa: CASSYFDTLGEKLFF
d_call: .; clone_size: many; j_call: TRBJ2-2; v_call: TRBV6-2/TRBV6-3; cdr3_length: 15; cdr3_nt: TGTGCCAGCAGCGATCTGCGCTGGGGCACCGGGGAGCTGTTTTTT; cdr3_aa: CASSDLRWGTGELFF
d_call: .; clone_size: many; j_call: TRBJ2-3; v_call: TRBV24-1; cdr3_length: 13; cdr3_nt: TGTGCCACCAGTGCGGGCAACACAGATACGCAGTATTTT; cdr3_aa: CATSAGNTDTQYF
d_call: .; clone_size: .; j_call: TRBJ1-5; v_call: TRBV7-2; cdr3_length: 19; cdr3_nt: TGTGCCAGCAGCTTAGGTAGCTCCGGGACGGATTTGATTAATCAGCCCCAGCATTTT; cdr3_aa: CASSLGSSGTDLINQPQHF
d_call: TRBD1; clone_size: many; j_call: TRBJ1-2; v_call: TRBV20-1; cdr3_length: 15; cdr3_nt: TGCAGTGCTAGAGCCGGGACAGGGGGCGACTATGGCTACACCTTC; cdr3_aa: CSARAGTGGDYGYTF
d_call: .; clone_size: many; j_call: TRBJ2-3; v_call: TRBV6-1; cdr3_length: 13; cdr3_nt: TGTGCCAGCAGCGGGACCAACTACGATACGCAGTATTTT; cdr3_aa: CASSGTNYDTQYF
d_call: .; clone_size: many; j_call: TRBJ1-5; v_call: TRBV6-1; cdr3_length: 14; cdr3_nt: TGTGCCAGCAGTCCTTTGGGGTATTATCAGCCCCAGCATTTT; cdr3_aa: CASSPLGYYQPQHF
d_call: .; clone_size: many; j_call: TRBJ2-7; v_call: TRBV6-6; cdr3_length: 16; cdr3_nt: TGTGCCAGCAGTTACTCGACTCTTGTACAGGTGAACGAGCAGTACTTC; cdr3_aa: CASSYSTLVQVNEQYF
d_call: .; clone_size: few; j_call: TRBJ1-1; v_call: TRBV11-1; cdr3_length: 12; cdr3_nt: TGTGCCAGCAGCTTAGGACAGCGTGAAGCTTTCTTT; cdr3_aa: CASSLGQREAFF